The 30 T cell receptor beta chains presented below share a single source sample, sequenced in a study of low-dose radiotherapy and immunotherapy resistance in tumors. Gene-specific TRAV and TRBV primers were used for first-strand cDNA, covering alpha and beta chains. Amplification, which lasted around 18 PCR cycles, used a constant-region primer and V-primer adapter to amplify TCRs. MiXCR was run by TCRdb on the reads, yielding one entry per CDR3 protein. Here the sample spans about 82,000 distinct CDR3 sequences, around 18% being singletons. As to time point: before trial treatment. The sequencing here drew on PBMCs, taken before treatment. These receptor sequences come from a male donor with prostate cancer.

This clonotype has ten or more counts. This chain uses TRBV10-3 with TRBJ2-3; D may correspond to TRBD1 or TRBD2 (6 bases each). V was clipped by 4 bases and J by 2 bases, with 13 bases between them. Germline V gives CDR1 ENHRY, CDR2 SYGVKD. This CDR3 has 15 residues. The DNA for the CDR3 is TGTGCCATCAGTGTGGGGGGCCCAGACACAGATACGCAGTATTTT. Its protein product is CAISVGGPDTDTQYF.

This clonotype was seen at least ten times. The chain employs TRBV12-3 or TRBV12-4 and TRBJ2-3, with TRBD2 matching 16 bases. The J segment lost 0 bases and the V segment lost 4 bases, leaving 7 bases of the junction unmatched. CDR3 length: 19 amino acids. DNA of the CDR3: TGTGCCAGCAGTTCTCCCGGGACTAGCGGGGGGGTGAGCACAGATACGCAGTATTTT. This sequence encodes CASSSPGTSGGVSTDTQYF.

This clonotype was picked up many times. This chain joins TRBV13 and TRBJ2-6, with D tentatively TRBD1 or TRBD2 (6 bases each). Germline V gives CDR1 PRHDT, CDR2 FYEKMQ (reference sequence). V was trimmed by 7 bases and J by 0 bases, leaving 28 bases between them. CDR3 length equals 21 residues. The CDR3 is CASTLRGGGYHPLSGANVLTF. CDR3 coding DNA: TGTGCCAGCACATTAAGAGGAGGGGGGTATCACCCTCTCTCTGGGGCCAACGTCCTGACTTTC.

On this clonotype itself: A far bigger clonotype differs at one base, so this is likely a read error. V gene TRBV5-3 combines with J gene TRBJ2-1; TRBD2 matches 10 bases. TRBV5-3 counts as an open reading frame of uncertain function. The CDR3 totals 16 residues. Trimming at V came to 8 bases and at J to 4 bases, leaving 12 bases not matched to a gene. CDR3 sequence reads: CASSSLGLAFYNEQFF. CDR3 DNA: TGTGCCAGCAGCAGTCTGGGACTAGCGTTTTACAATGAGCAGTTCTTC.

As regards this clonotype: The DNA is omitted, as the CDR3 cannot be located on it reliably, and the CDR3 follows TCRdb's listing. This sequence joins TRBV11-2 and TRBJ2-3. Per germline, CDR1 SGHAT and CDR2 FQNNGV. Termini included, the CDR3 measures 18 amino acids. The CDR3 sequence: CASSFYICSATSEDTQYF.

The gene calls are TRBV29-1 and TRBJ1-1; weak D call: TRBD1 (6 bases). The ends were cut back, 2 bases at V and 5 bases at J, with 21 bases in the middle. The CDR3 runs 16 residues. Germline V gives CDR1 SQVTM, CDR2 ANQGSEA. The CDR3 coding sequence is TGCAGCGTTGAATCGCCGGTCGGGGGCCGAAGGACTGAAGCTTTCTTT. As protein: CSVESPVGGRRTEAFF.

V is TRBV3-1 and J is TRBJ2-3, with unresolved D. V gave up 1 base and J gave up 1 base, with 6 bases separating them. Germline V gene data show CDR1 as LGHDT and CDR2 as YNNKEL (reference sequence). The CDR3 covers 14 residues. The CDR3 reads CASSQVWGTDTQYF. CDR3 in DNA: TGTGCCAGCAGCCAAGTGTGGGGCACAGATACGCAGTATTTT.

Ten or more counts support this clonotype. The chain carries TRBV7-9 and TRBJ2-2; 10 nucleotides line up with TRBD1. The V and J ends lost 7 bases and 3 bases, in that order; junction bases with no gene match: 5. CDR3 size: 15 residues. Germline-derived CDR1 and CDR2 are SEHNR and FQNEAQ (reference sequence). In DNA form, the CDR3 reads TGTGCCAGCACCTCCGGGACAGGGGACACCGGGGAGCTGTTTTTT. Translation: CASTSGTGDTGELFF.

This chain uses TRBV6-2 or TRBV6-3 with TRBJ2-2; D may match TRBD1 or TRBD2 (5 bases each). The CDR3 spans 15 residues. Germline loops: CDR1 MNHEY, CDR2 SVGEGT. V lost 3 bases to trimming and J lost 5 bases, with 13 bases between them. CDR3 in amino acids: CASSYLGVETGELFF. The CDR3 DNA follows: TGTGCCAGCAGTTATCTGGGGGTTGAAACCGGGGAGCTGTTTTTT.

This clonotype showed up many times. This chain connects TRBV12-3 or TRBV12-4 to TRBJ2-7; 11 nucleotides match TRBD1. The CDR3 is 15 amino acids. The trim removed 6 bases at V and 3 bases at J, leaving 7 bases unmatched. CDR3 DNA: TGTGCCAGCAGGAAAGCCGGGACAGGGGGCTACGAGCAGTACTTC. Translating gives CASRKAGTGGYEQYF.

Comments on this clonotype: A far larger clone differs by one base, so this is likely a read error. J is TRBJ2-7 and V is TRBV5-1; D call uncertain. Trimming removed 3 bases from V and 7 bases from J, with 26 bases in between. Per the germline V gene, CDR1 is SGHRS and CDR2 is YFSETQ. The CDR3 contains 17 residues. This chain's CDR3 is CASSSVRPDLTYNEQYF. The CDR3 DNA sequence: TGCGCCAGCAGCTCGGTACGGCCGGACCTTACCTACAATGAGCAGTACTTC.

This clonotype showed up many times. This rearrangement joins TRBV28 to TRBJ1-3; 8 bases map to TRBD1. From germline, CDR1 is MDHEN and CDR2 SYDVKM. J lost 1 base, V lost 2 bases, and 10 bases had no gene match. CDR3 length equals 18 residues. The DNA of the CDR3 is TGTGCCAGCAGTTTAGTAGGGTCAGGGGGCATGTCTGGAAACACCATATATTTT. Protein: CASSLVGSGGMSGNTIYF.

This clonotype was observed at least ten times. The J gene is TRBJ2-3, the V gene TRBV5-4, with TRBD2 matching 9 bases. With V trimmed by 4 bases and J by 0 bases, 3 bases remained unmatched. This CDR3 comprises 15 residues. The germline V gene has CDR1 SGHNT and CDR2 YYREEE (reference sequence). The CDR3 region is CASSETSGSTDTQYF. In DNA, the CDR3 is TGTGCCAGCAGCGAGACTAGCGGTAGCACAGATACGCAGTATTTT.

Ten or more counts support this clonotype. The chain joins TRBV20-1 to TRBJ2-1; TRBD1 is a possible D gene (7 bases). This CDR3 has 14 residues. Germline CDR1 DFQATT, CDR2 SNEGSKA (reference sequence). V was clipped by 3 bases and J by 6 bases, with 15 bases between them. The chain's CDR3 is CSASRPGGPNEQFF. DNA of the CDR3: TGCAGTGCTAGTAGGCCAGGGGGGCCCAATGAGCAGTTCTTC.

The chain joins TRBV28 to TRBJ2-7; the D is unclear. The V gene lost 3 bases and the J gene lost 6 bases, with 12 bases spanning the gap. This CDR3 is built from 13 residues. CDR1 MDHEN and CDR2 SYDVKM come from the germline V gene. CDR3 DNA: TGTGCCAGCAGTTTCGTATCCCCCCCCGAGCAGTACTTC. Encoded protein: CASSFVSPPEQYF.

This clonotype was picked up many times. This chain connects TRBV11-2 to TRBJ2-7, with 8 bases identical to TRBD1. Looked up from germline, CDR1 is SGHAT and CDR2 is FQNNGV. The CDR3 totals 13 residues. V shed 5 bases and J 4 bases; nucleotides not matched to a gene: 4. The CDR3 sequence is CASSVGQGYEQYF. The CDR3 bases are TGTGCCAGCAGCGTAGGACAGGGTTACGAGCAGTACTTC.

The sample holds a few counts of this clonotype. At one end, the junction sequence differs from germline, possibly due to a read error. V gene TRBV5-3 combines with J gene TRBJ2-1; a weak D match, TRBD2 (6 bases). TRBV5-3 belongs to the ORF category, with a function that is uncertain. This CDR3 has 15 residues. CDR3 coding DNA: TGTGCCAGCAGCTTGTACATCGCGGGAAGGGAGGAGCAGTTCTTC. Translated: CASSLYIAGREEQFF.

This clonotype is a singleton in its sample. The rearrangement uses TRBV4-1 and TRBJ2-5; D ambiguous. The CDR3 is 13 residues long. Germline CDR1 is MGHRA and CDR2 is YSYEKL. V dropped 2 bases and J dropped 2 bases, with 6 bases sitting between them. The CDR3 DNA reads TGCGCCAGCAGCCAAAACGAGCAAGAGACCCAGTACTTC. Amino acids: CASSQNEQETQYF.

This chain links TRBV5-1 with TRBJ2-2; perhaps TRBD1 as D (5 bases). The ends were cut back, 4 bases at V and 7 bases at J, with 14 bases in the middle. CDR1 and CDR2 (germline): SGHRS, YFSETQ. This CDR3 spans 14 amino acids. The CDR3 region is CASSTDQGLGELFF. The DNA of the CDR3 is TGCGCCAGCAGCACGGATCAGGGCCTCGGGGAGCTGTTTTTT.

This clonotype appeared a few times. The rearrangement links TRBV12-3 or TRBV12-4 to TRBJ2-6; 7 nucleotides line up with TRBD1. V shed 4 bases, J shed 2 bases, and the junction held 2 bases outside the gene matches. This CDR3 comprises 15 residues. The CDR3: CASSSRGTGANVLTF. The CDR3 DNA follows: TGTGCCAGCAGTTCCAGGGGGACTGGGGCCAACGTCCTGACTTTC.

This clonotype was seen many times. The V call is TRBV6-5, the J call TRBJ2-1; 13 bases line up with TRBD2. This CDR3 has 16 amino acids. Germline assignment: CDR1 MNHEY and CDR2 SVGAGI. V shed 5 bases, J shed 5 bases, and the junction held 6 bases outside the gene matches. DNA for the CDR3: TGTGCCAGCAGTAGAGGGACTAGCGGGACTAACAATGAGCAGTTCTTC. Residues: CASSRGTSGTNNEQFF.

This clonotype was observed many times. The CDR3 DNA is TGTGCCATCAGTGAGACAGGGATAAGAGGCTACACCTTC. Encoded protein: CAISETGIRGYTF. This chain joins TRBV10-3 and TRBJ1-2; D might be TRBD1 (6 bases). The CDR3 has 13 amino acids. CDR1 ENHRY and CDR2 SYGVKD come from the germline V gene. V shed 2 bases and J shed 8 bases, with 12 bases lying between them.

This clonotype was seen at least ten times. The chain links TRBV21-1 to TRBJ2-1; the D segment call TRBD2 is taken from the table without a DNA check. TRBV21-1 is given as a pseudogene. The CDR3 is 15 amino acids. As DNA, the CDR3 is TGTGCCAGCAGCAAACGGAGCGGGGCACACAATGAGCAGTTCTTC. Its translation: CASSKRSGAHNEQFF.

Many counts were recorded for this clonotype. The chain links TRBV9 to TRBJ1-1, with D hard to call. The germline gives CDR1 SGDLS, CDR2 YYNGEE. Trimming removed 1 base from V and 3 bases from J, with 10 bases in between. This CDR3 is built from 14 residues. CDR3 loop: CASSVMGSDTEAFF. CDR3 DNA sequence: TGTGCCAGCAGCGTAATGGGGAGTGACACTGAAGCTTTCTTT.

Many counts were recorded for this clonotype. V is TRBV28 and J is TRBJ2-1; TRBD1 matches at 9 bases. The junction had 9 bases not matched to a gene; V was cut back by 4 bases and J by 5 bases. Germline CDR1 is MDHEN and CDR2 is SYDVKM. There are 16 residues in the CDR3. The CDR3 sequence is CASSSPHRGPDNEQFF. The CDR3 nucleotides read TGTGCCAGCAGTTCCCCGCACAGGGGGCCCGACAATGAGCAGTTCTTC.

This clonotype was detected ten times or more. V is TRBV5-4 and J is TRBJ1-1; TRBD1 aligns across 11 bases. CDR3 length equals 15 residues. V gave up 4 bases and J gave up 5 bases; unmatched junction bases: 7. The V gene's germline CDR1 is SGHNT and CDR2 YYREEE (reference sequence). CDR3 sequence: CASSPGTGGGTEAFF. DNA for the CDR3: TGTGCCAGCAGCCCCGGGACAGGGGGAGGTACTGAAGCTTTCTTT.

This clonotype was detected only once. A far bigger clonotype differs at one base, so this is likely a read error. The J gene is TRBJ2-1, the V gene TRBV7-2; 8 nucleotides align to TRBD1. V dropped 7 bases and J dropped 6; count of bases not matched to a gene: 8. Germline V gene lookup returns CDR1 SGHTA and CDR2 FQGNSA. CDR3 length: 14 amino acids. CDR3 DNA: TGTGCCAGCACAGGATCAGGGGGCTTCAATGAGCAGTTCTTC. It encodes CASTGSGGFNEQFF. Looking up the rest from reference TRBV7-2 and TRBJ2-1 gives the full variable domain: GAGVSQSPSNKVTEKGKDVELRCDPISGHTALYWYRQSLGQGLEFLIYFQGNSAPDKSGLPSDRFSAERTGGSVSTLTIQRTQQEDSAVYLCASTGSGGFNEQFFGPGTRLTVL.

Ten or more counts support this clonotype. The chain recombines TRBV20-1 with TRBJ1-1, with TRBD1 matching over 10 bases. J gave up 2 bases and V 6 bases, and 6 bases lay outside the gene matches. The germline V gene has CDR1 DFQATT and CDR2 SNEGSKA (reference sequence). This CDR3 contains 14 residues. CDR3 DNA sequence: TGCAGTGCAGACGACAGGGGGCGAAACACTGAAGCTTTCTTT. Translated, it gives CSADDRGRNTEAFF.

In this sample, this clonotype turned up many times. The genes are TRBV4-1 and TRBJ2-7; D may be TRBD1 (6 bases). Deletions cut 1 base from V and 2 bases from J, with 12 bases between. From germline, CDR1 is MGHRA and CDR2 YSYEKL. This CDR3 has 15 residues. CDR3 DNA sequence: TGCGCCAGCAGCCAAGTGGGATCAGGGGCCTACGAGCAGTACTTC. Protein product: CASSQVGSGAYEQYF.

This clonotype has a count of ten or more. The chain uses TRBV7-2 and TRBJ2-7; 7 bases line up with TRBD1. V dropped 2 bases and J dropped 2; count of bases not matched to a gene: 12. Germline V gene lookup returns CDR1 SGHTA and CDR2 FQGNSA. This CDR3 is built from 17 residues. DNA for the CDR3: TGTGCCAGCAGCTTATCTACAAGTTGGACAGGAACCTACGAGCAGTACTTC. It codes for CASSLSTSWTGTYEQYF.